Below, one TCR beta chain is given with its context. Its antigen is still unknown. No base quality information exists; no much larger clone differs at one position. This entry comes from a study of cytomegalovirus exposure and HLA in healthy donors (dated by TCRdb to 2017 to 2019). Concerning the study at large: According to a later analysis, one platform produced both the 120 validation repertoires and the roughly 660 repertoires of the first cohort. Besides the first cohort of roughly 700 subjects, a separate validation cohort made up of roughly 120 different subjects was used. The aim of the study was to test whether cataloging public T cell receptors could identify signatures of past pathogen exposure. To predict cytomegalovirus infection status, the study combined high-throughput TCR immunosequencing, statistical association of individual TCRs with disease status, and machine learning. On the study overall, not on this receptor specifically: Of the cluster scores, roughly 95% were above 0 in a later analysis, which found that TCRs clustered in the first cohort also tended to co-occur in the 120 validation repertoires. In vitro tests confirmed that a few of the cytomegalovirus-associated TCR beta chains recognize cytomegalovirus antigens. All 120 or so repertoires were used to score co-occurrence in the validation cohort in a later analysis, because that analysis had no HLA typing for the cohort. Most TCR sequences were observed very rarely across donors, whereas some public TCRs were present in many individuals. According to the authors, the approach could potentially be generalized to other disease states and immunological phenotypes. A total of 164 TCR beta chains were listed by the study as associated with cytomegalovirus. Cytomegalovirus status was reported to be diagnosed by the classifier with high specificity and sensitivity in both the original and validation cohorts.

The cysteine opens and the phenylalanine closes a CDR3 of 13 amino acids. Just CDR3 DNA is preserved here, 39 bases in frame from base 1. The germline V gene provides CDR1 SQVTM and CDR2 ANQGSEA. V and J are trimmed by 1 base and 7 bases, and the gene matches miss 3 bases of the junction. The donors belonged to the validation cohort of about 130 subjects, which was separate from the approximately 660-subject first cohort. Libraries were built with the immunoSEQ multiplex PCR assay. The original pipeline was this. A statistical classification framework was built for diagnosing cytomegalovirus status from the catalog of TCR beta chain sequences. Held by TCRdb, this immuneACCESS table contains in-frame sequences only and omits some clones. Under half of the omission traces to an unresolved V gene where checked; the cause of the rest is unknown. V, J and clone size are those of that table, while D and trimming were read from the DNA. The sample profile shows 100,000 to 120,000 clones; around nine tenths of them were found once. The leading ten clones occupy over 1.5% of the sample.

The chain employs TRBV29-1 and TRBJ2-7; the junction holds 11 bases that match TRBD1. The material sequenced was PBMCs. The receptor comes from a woman aged 18-30 years in good health and CMV-seronegative. The nucleotide sequence is given as TGCAGCGTTGAAGGGACAGGGGGCAGGGAGCAGTACTTC. Its protein is CSVEGTGGREQYF.